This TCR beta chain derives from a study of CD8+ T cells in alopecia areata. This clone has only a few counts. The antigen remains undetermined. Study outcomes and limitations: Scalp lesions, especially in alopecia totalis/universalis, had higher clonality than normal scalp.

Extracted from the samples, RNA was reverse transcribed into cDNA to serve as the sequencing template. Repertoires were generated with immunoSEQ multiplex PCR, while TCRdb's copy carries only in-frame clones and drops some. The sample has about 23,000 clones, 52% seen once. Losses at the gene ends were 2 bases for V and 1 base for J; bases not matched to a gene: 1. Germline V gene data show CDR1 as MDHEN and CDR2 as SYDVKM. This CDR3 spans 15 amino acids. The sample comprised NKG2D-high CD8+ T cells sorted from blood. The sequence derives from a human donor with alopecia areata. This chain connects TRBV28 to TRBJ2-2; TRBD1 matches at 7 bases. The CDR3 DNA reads TGTGCCAGCAGTTTAGGGACAGAGAACACCGGGGAGCTGTTTTTT. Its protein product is CASSLGTENTGELFF. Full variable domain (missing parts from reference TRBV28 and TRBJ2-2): DVKVTQSSRYLVKRTGEKVFLECVQDMDHENMFWYRQDPGLGLRLIYFSYDVKMKEKGDIPEGYSVSREKKERFSLILESASTNQTSMYLCASSLGTENTGELFFGEGSRLTVL.